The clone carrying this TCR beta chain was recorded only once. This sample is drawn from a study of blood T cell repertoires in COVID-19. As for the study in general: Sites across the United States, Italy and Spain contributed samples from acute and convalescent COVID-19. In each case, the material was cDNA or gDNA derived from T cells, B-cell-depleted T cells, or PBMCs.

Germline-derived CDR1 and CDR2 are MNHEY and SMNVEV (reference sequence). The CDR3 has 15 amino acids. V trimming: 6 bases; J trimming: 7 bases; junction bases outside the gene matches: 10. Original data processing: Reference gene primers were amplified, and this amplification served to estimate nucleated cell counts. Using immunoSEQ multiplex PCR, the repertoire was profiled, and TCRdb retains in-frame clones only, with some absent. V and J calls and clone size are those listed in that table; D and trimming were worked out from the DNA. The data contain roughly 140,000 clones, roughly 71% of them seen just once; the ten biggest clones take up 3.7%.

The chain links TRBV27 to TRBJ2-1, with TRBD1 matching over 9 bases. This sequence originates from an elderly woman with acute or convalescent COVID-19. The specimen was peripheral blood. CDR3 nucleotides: TGTGCCAGCAGCCGAGAGGGACAGGGTGCAAATGAGCAGTTCTTC. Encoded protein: CASSREGQGANEQFF.